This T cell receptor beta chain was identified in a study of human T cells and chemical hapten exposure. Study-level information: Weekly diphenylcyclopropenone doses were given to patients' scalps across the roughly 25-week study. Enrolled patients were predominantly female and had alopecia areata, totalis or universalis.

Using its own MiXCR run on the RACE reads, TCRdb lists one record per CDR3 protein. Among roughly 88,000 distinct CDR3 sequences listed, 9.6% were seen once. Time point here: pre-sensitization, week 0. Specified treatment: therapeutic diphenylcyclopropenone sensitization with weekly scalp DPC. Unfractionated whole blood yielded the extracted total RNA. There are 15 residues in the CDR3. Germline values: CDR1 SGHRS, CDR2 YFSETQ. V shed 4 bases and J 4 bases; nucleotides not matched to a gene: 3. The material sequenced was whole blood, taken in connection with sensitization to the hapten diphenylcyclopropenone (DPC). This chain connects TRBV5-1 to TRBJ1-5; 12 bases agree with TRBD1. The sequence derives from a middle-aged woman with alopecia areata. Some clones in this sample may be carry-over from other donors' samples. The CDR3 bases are TGCGCCAGCAGCCCGGGACAGGGGGCAAATCAGCCCCAGCATTTT. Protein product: CASSPGQGANQPQHF.